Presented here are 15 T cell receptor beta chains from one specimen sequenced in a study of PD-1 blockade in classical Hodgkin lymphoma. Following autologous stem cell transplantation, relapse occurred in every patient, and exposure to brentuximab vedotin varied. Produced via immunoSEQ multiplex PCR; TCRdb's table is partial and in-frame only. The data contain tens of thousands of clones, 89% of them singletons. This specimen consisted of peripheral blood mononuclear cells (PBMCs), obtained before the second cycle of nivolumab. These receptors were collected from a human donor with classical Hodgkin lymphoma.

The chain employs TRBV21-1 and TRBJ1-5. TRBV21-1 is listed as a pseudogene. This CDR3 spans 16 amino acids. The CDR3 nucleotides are TGTGCCAGCCCGGGTAGCGGGGACTATAGCAATCAGCCCCAGCATTTT. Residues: CASPGSGDYSNQPQHF.

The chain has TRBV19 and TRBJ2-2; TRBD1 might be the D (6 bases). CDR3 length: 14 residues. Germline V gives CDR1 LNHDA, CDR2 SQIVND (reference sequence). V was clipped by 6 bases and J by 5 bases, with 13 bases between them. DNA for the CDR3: TGTGCCAGTAGAAGCAGGGGAGTGACCGGGGAGCTGTTTTTT. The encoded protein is CASRSRGVTGELFF.

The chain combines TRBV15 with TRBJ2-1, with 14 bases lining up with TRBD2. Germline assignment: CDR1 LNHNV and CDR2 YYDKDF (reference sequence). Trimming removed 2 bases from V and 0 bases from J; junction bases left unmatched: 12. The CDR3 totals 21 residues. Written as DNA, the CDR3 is TGTGCCACCAGCAGAACGGGACTAGCGGGAGTACCGAGGTCCTCCTACAATGAGCAGTTCTTC. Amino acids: CATSRTGLAGVPRSSYNEQFF.

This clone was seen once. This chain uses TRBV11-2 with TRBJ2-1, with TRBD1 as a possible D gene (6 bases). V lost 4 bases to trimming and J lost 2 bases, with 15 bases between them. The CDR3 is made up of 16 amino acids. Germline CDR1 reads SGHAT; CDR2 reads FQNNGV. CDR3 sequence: CASSSVRDTTYNEQFF. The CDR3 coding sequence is TGTGCCAGCAGCTCGGTCCGGGACACGACCTACAATGAGCAGTTCTTC.

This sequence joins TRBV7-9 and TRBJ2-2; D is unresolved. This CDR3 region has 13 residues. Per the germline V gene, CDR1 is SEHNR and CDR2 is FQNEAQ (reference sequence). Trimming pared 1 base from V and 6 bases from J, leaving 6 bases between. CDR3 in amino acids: CASSLEGAGELFF. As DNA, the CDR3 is TGTGCCAGCAGCTTAGAGGGCGCCGGGGAGCTGTTTTTT.

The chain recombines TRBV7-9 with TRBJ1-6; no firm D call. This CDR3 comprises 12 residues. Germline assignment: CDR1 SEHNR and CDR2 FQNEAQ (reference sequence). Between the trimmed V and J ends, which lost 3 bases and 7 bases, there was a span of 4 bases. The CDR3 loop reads CASSLGNSPLHF. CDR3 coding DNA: TGTGCCAGCAGCTTGGGGAATTCACCCCTCCACTTT.

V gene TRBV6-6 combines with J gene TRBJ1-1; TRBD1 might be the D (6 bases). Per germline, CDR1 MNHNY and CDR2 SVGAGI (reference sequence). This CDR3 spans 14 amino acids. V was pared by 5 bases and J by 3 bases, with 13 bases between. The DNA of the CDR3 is TGTGCCAGCAGTCTACAGGGTACCTACACTGAAGCTTTCTTT. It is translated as CASSLQGTYTEAFF.

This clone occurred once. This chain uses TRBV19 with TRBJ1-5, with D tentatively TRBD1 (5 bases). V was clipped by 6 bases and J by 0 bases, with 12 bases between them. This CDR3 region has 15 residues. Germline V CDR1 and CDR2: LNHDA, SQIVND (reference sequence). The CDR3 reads CASSLQDLSNQPQHF. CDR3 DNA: TGTGCCAGTAGCTTACAGGATCTTAGCAATCAGCCCCAGCATTTT.

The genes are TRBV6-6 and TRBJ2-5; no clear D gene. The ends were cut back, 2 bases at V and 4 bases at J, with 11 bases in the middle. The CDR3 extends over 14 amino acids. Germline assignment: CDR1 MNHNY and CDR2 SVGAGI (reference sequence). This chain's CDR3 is CASSYLGPGETQYF. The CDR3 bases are TGTGCCAGCAGTTACCTTGGACCTGGAGAGACCCAGTACTTC.

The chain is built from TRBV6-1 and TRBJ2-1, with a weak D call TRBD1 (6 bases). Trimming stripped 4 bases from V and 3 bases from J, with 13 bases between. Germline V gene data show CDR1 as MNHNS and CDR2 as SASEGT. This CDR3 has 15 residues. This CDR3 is CASSAGTINYNEQFF. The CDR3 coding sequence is TGTGCCAGCAGTGCCGGGACAATCAACTACAATGAGCAGTTCTTC.

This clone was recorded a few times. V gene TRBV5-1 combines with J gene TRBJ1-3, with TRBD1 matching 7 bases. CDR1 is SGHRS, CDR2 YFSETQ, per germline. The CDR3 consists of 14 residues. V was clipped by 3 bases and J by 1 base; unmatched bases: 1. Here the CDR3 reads CASSSQGSGNTIYF. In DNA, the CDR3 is TGCGCCAGCAGCTCACAGGGGTCTGGAAACACCATATATTTT. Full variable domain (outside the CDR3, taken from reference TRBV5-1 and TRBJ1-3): KAGVTQTPRYLIKTRGQQVTLSCSPISGHRSVSWYQQTPGQGLQFLFEYFSETQRNKGNFPGRFSGRQFSNSRSEMNVSTLELGDSALYLCASSSQGSGNTIYFGEGSWLTVV.

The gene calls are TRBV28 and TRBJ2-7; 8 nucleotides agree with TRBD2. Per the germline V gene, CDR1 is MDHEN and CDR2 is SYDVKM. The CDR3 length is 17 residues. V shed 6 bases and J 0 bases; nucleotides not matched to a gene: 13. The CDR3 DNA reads TGTGCCAGCAGCTCCCCCCTCAAGCGGGAGAGCTCCTACGAGCAGTACTTC. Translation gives CASSSPLKRESSYEQYF.

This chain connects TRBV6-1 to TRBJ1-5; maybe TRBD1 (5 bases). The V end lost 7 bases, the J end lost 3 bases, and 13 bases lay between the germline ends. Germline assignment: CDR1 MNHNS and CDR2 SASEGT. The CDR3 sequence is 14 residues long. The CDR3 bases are TGTGCCAGCACCGCCGTACAGGTCAATCAGCCCCAGCATTTT. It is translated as CASTAVQVNQPQHF.

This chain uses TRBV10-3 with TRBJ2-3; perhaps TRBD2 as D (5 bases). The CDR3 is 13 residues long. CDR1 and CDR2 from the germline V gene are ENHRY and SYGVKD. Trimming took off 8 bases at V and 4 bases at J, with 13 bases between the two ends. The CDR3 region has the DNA TGTGCCATCGGCTCCGGGATCGCAGATACGCAGTATTTT. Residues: CAIGSGIADTQYF.

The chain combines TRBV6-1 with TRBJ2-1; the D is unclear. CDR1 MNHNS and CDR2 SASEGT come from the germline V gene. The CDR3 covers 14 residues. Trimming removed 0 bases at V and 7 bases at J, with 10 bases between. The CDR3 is CASSEATLGNEQFF. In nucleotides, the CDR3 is TGTGCCAGCAGTGAAGCAACCCTAGGGAATGAGCAGTTCTTC.